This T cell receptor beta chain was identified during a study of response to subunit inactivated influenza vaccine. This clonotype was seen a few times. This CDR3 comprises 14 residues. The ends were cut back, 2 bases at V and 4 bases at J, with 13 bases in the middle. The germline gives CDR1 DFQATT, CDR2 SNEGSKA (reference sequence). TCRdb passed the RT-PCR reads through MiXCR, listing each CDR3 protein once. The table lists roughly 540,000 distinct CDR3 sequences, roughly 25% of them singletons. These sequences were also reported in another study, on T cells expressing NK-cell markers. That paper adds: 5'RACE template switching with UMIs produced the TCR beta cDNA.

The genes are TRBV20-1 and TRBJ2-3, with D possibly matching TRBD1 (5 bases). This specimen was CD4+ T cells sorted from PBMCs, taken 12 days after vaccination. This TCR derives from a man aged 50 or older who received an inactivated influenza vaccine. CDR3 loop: CSARNKEGADTQYF. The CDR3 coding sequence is TGCAGTGCTAGAAATAAAGAAGGGGCAGATACGCAGTATTTT.